The 13 T cell receptor beta chains below all came from one sample that was sequenced in a study of T cell responses to AZD1222 COVID-19 vaccine (dated by TCRdb to the early 2020s). This specimen's time point label, interpreted: baseline before first vaccination. To prepare the library, the immunoSEQ multiplex PCR assay was applied. Imported from immuneACCESS, the table was reduced by TCRdb to in-frame sequences with V and J called. These copies leave out some clones; in studies compared against another copy, an unresolved V gene accounts for under half, and the cause of the remainder is not known. The sample includes 100,000 to 150,000 clones, with 89% observed a single time. 3.5% to 5% of the sample rests with the top ten. Sequenced here: peripheral blood, sampled on day 0 of AZD1222 vaccination. These receptors were collected from an adult in good health.

CDR3 residues: CASRGVDRNTIYF. The CDR3 DNA reads TGTGCCAGCAGGGGGGTAGACCGAAACACCATATATTTT. The J gene is TRBJ1-3, the V gene TRBV27, with a weak D call TRBD1 (5 bases). Germline V CDR1 and CDR2: MNHEY, SMNVEV (reference sequence). This CDR3 contains 13 residues. The V gene lost 6 bases and the J gene lost 5 bases, with 11 bases spanning the gap.

This chain connects TRBV24-1 to TRBJ1-5; D may be TRBD1 (5 bases). With 7 bases removed from V and 2 bases from J, the gap between germline ends came to 11 bases. The CDR3 extends over 14 amino acids. Germline CDR1 is KGHDR and CDR2 is SFDVKD. CDR3 sequence (DNA): TGTGCCACCAGCAGACCGGGGGGCAATCAGCCCCAGCATTTT. Amino acids: CATSRPGGNQPQHF.

The rearrangement links TRBV6-5 to TRBJ1-1; D ambiguous. V was cut by 8 bases and J by 5 bases, with 12 bases left in between. Germline V gene data show CDR1 as MNHEY and CDR2 as SVGAGI. The length of the CDR3 is 12 residues. The CDR3 DNA follows: TGTGCCAGCCTGGGAGGGTATACTGAAGCTTTCTTT. It yields the protein CASLGGYTEAFF.

J is TRBJ1-2 and V is TRBV29-1; no reliable D call. The V gene lost 4 bases and the J gene lost 8 bases, with 14 bases spanning the gap. The CDR3 is 12 residues long. Looked up from germline, CDR1 is SQVTM and CDR2 is ANQGSEA. CDR3 DNA sequence: TGCAGCGTTGTCAAATCCGCTGAAGGCTACACCTTC. Its translation is CSVVKSAEGYTF.

V and J are TRBV9 and TRBJ2-5; D possibly corresponds to TRBD2 (5 bases). CDR3 length equals 16 residues. V was cut by 0 bases and J by 5 bases, with 17 bases left in between. Looked up from germline, CDR1 is SGDLS and CDR2 is YYNGEE. The CDR3 DNA sequence: TGTGCCAGCAGCGTAGGAGCCACGGAGGAAGGCGAGACCCAGTACTTC. Its protein is CASSVGATEEGETQYF.

CDR3 coding DNA: TGTGCTGTGGGCCAGGGTACGCAGTATTTT. It specifies CAVGQGTQYF. This chain joins TRBV25-1 and TRBJ2-3; tentative D call: TRBD1 (5 bases). The CDR3 covers 10 residues. CDR1 is MGHDK and CDR2 is SYGVNS in the germline V gene.

The chain has TRBV5-5 and TRBJ1-6; 9 bases are shared with TRBD1. The germline gives CDR1 SGHKS, CDR2 YYEKEE (reference sequence). The CDR3 runs 15 residues. Trimming removed 3 bases from V and 5 bases from J; junction bases left unmatched: 3. The CDR3 DNA follows: TGTGCCAGCAGCTCTGGGACAGGGAATAATTCACCCCTCCACTTT. Translated, it gives CASSSGTGNNSPLHF.

This rearrangement joins TRBV7-9 to TRBJ1-5, with 12 bases identical to TRBD1. There are 15 residues in the CDR3. The junction had 5 bases not matched to a gene; V was cut back by 5 bases and J by 6 bases. Germline CDR1 SEHNR, CDR2 FQNEAQ (reference sequence). The CDR3 protein is CASSRGTGGSQPQHF. CDR3 sequence (DNA): TGTGCCAGCAGCCGCGGGACAGGGGGCAGTCAGCCCCAGCATTTT.

DNA for the CDR3: TGTGCCATCAGTGATCTCGCAAGGCAACTGGACACTGAAGCTTTCTTT. Translated, it gives CAISDLARQLDTEAFF. The chain joins TRBV10-3 to TRBJ1-1, with D unclear. Germline-derived CDR1 and CDR2 are ENHRY and SYGVKD. CDR3 length: 16 amino acids. The V and J ends lost 3 bases and 3 bases respectively, with 17 bases between them.

This sequence joins TRBV12-5 and TRBJ1-2; no clear D gene. The CDR3 length is 15 residues. Germline CDR1 reads LGHNT; CDR2 reads FRNRAP. V lost 1 base to trimming and J lost 8 bases, with 17 bases between them. The CDR3 DNA reads as TGTGCTAGTGGTTTGGCCCCCTCCGACCTTCGAGGCTACACCTTC. This translates into CASGLAPSDLRGYTF.

This chain links TRBV5-4 with TRBJ1-6, with D perhaps TRBD1 (5 bases). Trimming took 7 bases from V and 6 from J, leaving 17 bases between them. The CDR3 is made up of 15 amino acids. CDR1 is SGHNT, CDR2 YYREEE, per germline (reference sequence). DNA for the CDR3: TGTGCCAGCTCGAACCCGGGGGAAATTAATTCACCCCTCCACTTT. Amino acid sequence: CASSNPGEINSPLHF.

The V gene is TRBV9, the J gene TRBJ1-2; 8 bases match TRBD1. V lost 4 bases, J lost 4 bases, and 6 bases stayed unmatched. This CDR3 contains 14 residues. CDR1 and CDR2 (germline): SGDLS, YYNGEE. Here the CDR3 DNA reads TGTGCCAGCAGCTTTGGACAGGGAGTCTATGGCTACACCTTC. Translated: CASSFGQGVYGYTF.

This chain links TRBV28 with TRBJ2-5; 7 bases line up with TRBD1. The length of the CDR3 is 13 residues. The V and J ends lost 5 bases and 6 bases, in that order; junction bases with no gene match: 6. Germline V gene data show CDR1 as MDHEN and CDR2 as SYDVKM. The CDR3 region is CASSRTGDQTQYF. CDR3 bases: TGTGCCAGCAGTCGGACAGGCGACCAGACCCAGTACTTC.